This T cell receptor (beta chain) emerged from a study of CXCR3-negative and CXCR3-positive naive CD8 T cells. Study results and caveats: Memory cells diverged, while naive CXCR3-positive and CXCR3-negative cells had similar TRBV-TRBJ usage. The study found comparably high diversity in both naive subsets and much lower diversity in memory CD8+ cells. Compared with CXCR3-negative naive cells, CXCR3-positive naive cells showed more hydrophobic TRB CDR3s.

Worth noting for this clonotype: Its antigen is not identified.

With 300,000 cells each, the CD8+ T cell subsets were individually sorted in triplicate. CD45RO-CCR7+CD27+CD95- was the phenotype of naive CD8+ T cells. CDR3 length: 17 residues. Germline CDR1 SQVTM, CDR2 ANQGSEA. Libraries were UMI-labeled 5' RACE TRB cDNA. No DNA is given; TCRdb re-called the 5' RACE reads and lists each CDR3 protein once. The sample holds about 98,000 distinct CDR3 sequences. Sequencing input: naive CXCR3+ CD8+ T cells from blood. Noted subset: CD45RO-CCR7+CD27+CD95- naive CD8+ T cells expressing CXCR3 (TNR3+). The J gene is TRBJ1-2, the V gene TRBV29-1; the TCRdb call, TRBD1, lacks DNA for checking. The TCR was taken from a human donor in good health. Some clones in this sample may be carry-over from other donors' samples. This CDR3 is CSVEGSPHRTGDYGYTF.